The clone carrying this T cell receptor beta chain was picked up a small number of times. Time point meaning: blood at routine non-recurrence follow-up after resection. Without sorting, whole RNA was sequenced from tumor, nontumor lung or frozen PBMC. The source of the sample is a study of spatial heterogeneity in lung cancer. Across the study: Any follow-up PBMC samples that were available went on to be sequenced, and the median time to follow-up was roughly two years after resection. Alpha-chain sequences were consistently detected less often than beta-chain sequences. An average of more than ten raw reads was observed per unique TCR and UMI combination.

Single TCR cDNA molecules each had their own unique molecular identifier. One entry per CDR3 protein results from TCRdb running MiXCR on the 5' RACE reads. The data contain about 120,000 distinct CDR3 sequences, 9% to 15% of them singletons. This CDR3 spans 13 amino acids. The germline V gene encodes CDR1 MDHEN and CDR2 SYDVKM. The germline V and J ends were trimmed by 5 bases and 5 bases, with 12 bases remaining between them. This specimen was PBMCs, taken at follow-up. The chain recombines TRBV28 with TRBJ1-1; the D gene is possibly TRBD1 (6 bases). This clonotype originated in a male donor with early-stage non-small cell lung cancer. The CDR3 sequence is CASSRRQDTEAFF. In nucleotides, the CDR3 is TGTGCCAGCAGTCGCCGACAGGATACTGAAGCTTTCTTT. Looking up the rest from reference TRBV28 and TRBJ1-1 gives the full variable domain: DVKVTQSSRYLVKRTGEKVFLECVQDMDHENMFWYRQDPGLGLRLIYFSYDVKMKEKGDIPEGYSVSREKKERFSLILESASTNQTSMYLCASSRRQDTEAFFGQGTRLTVV.